This T cell receptor (beta chain) originates from a study of Ad26.COV2.S vaccination and SARS-CoV-2 variants. The sample holds one count of this clone. The data were produced by immunoSEQ multiplex PCR, yet TCRdb's version contains in-frame clones alone and is incomplete. The table includes about 350,000 clones, roughly 94% detected once. This CDR3 has 15 amino acids. CDR1 is MNHEY, CDR2 SMNVEV, per germline (reference sequence). V gave up 5 bases and J gave up 6 bases; unmatched junction bases: 7. The receptor's source is a human donor who had recovered from COVID-19. The chain employs TRBV27 and TRBJ1-4; 9 bases are shared with TRBD1. The sequencing here drew on peripheral blood, taken after recovery from COVID-19. CDR3 amino acids: CASSPRTGEDEKLFF. The DNA for the CDR3 is TGTGCCAGCAGTCCGAGGACAGGGGAAGATGAAAAACTGTTTTTT.